Sequencing of this T cell receptor beta chain was carried out in a study of blood T cell repertoires in COVID-19. Overall study context: Italy, Spain and the United States were the sources of the convalescent and acute COVID-19 samples. T cells, B-cell-depleted T cells, or PBMCs provided the cDNA or gDNA that served as material.

V shed 2 bases, J shed 9 bases, and the junction held 9 bases outside the gene matches. Germline V gene data show CDR1 as KGHSH and CDR2 as LQKENI. There are 15 residues in the CDR3. Clones were read by immunoSEQ multiplex PCR, and TCRdb kept only the in-frame ones, dropping some. The sample lists about 28,000 clones, over 70% seen once, with more than 15% in the top ten. V usage is TRBV18 and J usage is TRBJ2-1; 8 bases match TRBD1. This receptor was taken from a woman in her sixties with acute or convalescent COVID-19. The sample taken for sequencing was peripheral blood. CDR3 bases: TGTGCCAGCTCACCAGGTCTGGACAGGGACCCTGAGCAGTTCTTC. Residues: CASSPGLDRDPEQFF.